Below, 9 T cell receptor beta chains from the same sample are listed, as sequenced in a study of T-cell memory formation after mild COVID-19. TCRdb reanalysed the 5' RACE reads using MiXCR and keeps one entry per CDR3 protein. The profile shows more than 400,000 distinct CDR3 sequences, about 20% of them singletons. Sequenced material: PBMCs or a T cell subset sorted from them (not recorded which). The receptor source for this set is an adult woman who had mild COVID-19 (a few samples of this study predate the infection). Cell type and time point are not known.

This clonotype was observed at least ten times. The CDR3 region is CASDRESSYNSPLHF. In DNA, the CDR3 is TGTGCCAGCGACCGGGAAAGCTCCTATAATTCACCCCTCCACTTT. The chain uses TRBV2 and TRBJ1-6; D is undetermined. In germline, CDR1 is SNHLY, CDR2 FYNNEI. The CDR3 is 15 amino acids. The ends were cut back, 8 bases at V and 0 bases at J, with 11 bases in the middle.

The rearrangement uses TRBV7-2 and TRBJ2-1; D may be TRBD2 (5 bases). Deletions cut 1 base from V and 9 bases from J, with 10 bases between. There are 13 residues in the CDR3. Germline V gene lookup returns CDR1 SGHTA and CDR2 FQGNSA. For the CDR3, the DNA is TGTGCCAGCAGCTTAGACCCTAGCACTGAGCAGTTCTTC. It translates to CASSLDPSTEQFF.

The chain combines TRBV24-1 with TRBJ2-4, with D perhaps matching TRBD1 (6 bases). This CDR3 is built from 15 residues. V lost 4 bases, J lost 9 bases, and 18 bases lay in between. Germline V CDR1 and CDR2: KGHDR, SFDVKD. The CDR3 DNA reads as TGTGCCACCAGTGACCCTGGACAGCCGGTCGGCATTCAGTACTTC. This translates into CATSDPGQPVGIQYF.

This clonotype was picked up many times. The rearrangement joins TRBV20-1 to TRBJ2-2; 7 positions agree with TRBD2. This CDR3 is 16 amino acids long. Germline CDR1 DFQATT, CDR2 SNEGSKA (reference sequence). V trimming: 1 base; J trimming: 1 base; junction bases outside the gene matches: 6. The CDR3 spells CSARGASGLNTGELFF. Written as DNA, the CDR3 is TGCAGTGCTAGAGGGGCTAGCGGCTTGAACACCGGGGAGCTGTTTTTT.

This clonotype showed up just a few times. V and J are TRBV3-1 and TRBJ2-7; TRBD1 is a possible D gene (6 bases). Germline CDR1 is LGHDT and CDR2 is YNNKEL (reference sequence). Trimming took off 4 bases at V and 5 bases at J, with 18 bases between the two ends. CDR3 size: 15 residues. CDR3 region: CASSPERTVTHEQYF. In DNA, the CDR3 is TGTGCCAGCAGCCCCGAAAGGACAGTGACCCACGAGCAGTACTTC.

This clonotype showed up many times. The rearrangement joins TRBV12-3 or TRBV12-4 to TRBJ2-2; unclear D gene. The CDR3 runs 11 residues. V was cut by 6 bases and J by 3 bases, with 2 bases left in between. CDR3 in DNA: TGTGCCAGCAGAGACACCGGGGAGCTGTTTTTT. This sequence encodes CASRDTGELFF.

The DNA of the CDR3 is TGTGCCAGCAGTCGGACAACCAAAGGAAACACCATATATTTT. Translating gives CASSRTTKGNTIYF. The chain joins TRBV12-3 or TRBV12-4 to TRBJ1-3; possible D gene TRBD1, 5 bases. Trimming left V 5 bases short and J 4 bases short, with 12 bases between. The CDR3 is 14 amino acids.

The chain recombines TRBV5-1 with TRBJ2-7; D gene ambiguous. Germline assignment: CDR1 SGHRS and CDR2 YFSETQ. V was cut by 0 bases and J by 1 base, with 11 bases left in between. This CDR3 is 15 amino acids long. CDR3 loop: CASSLGFTESYEQYF. The CDR3 nucleotides read TGCGCCAGCAGCTTGGGTTTTACCGAATCCTACGAGCAGTACTTC.

The chain recombines TRBV7-9 with TRBJ2-3; TRBD2 matches at 7 bases. This CDR3 is 15 amino acids long. V lost 5 bases and J lost 2; bases outside the gene matches: 7. Germline CDR1 SEHNR, CDR2 FQNEAQ (reference sequence). The CDR3 coding sequence is TGTGCCAGCAGCGGTGGGGACTACCACACAGATACGCAGTATTTT. Its translation: CASSGGDYHTDTQYF. The full variable domain, completed using reference TRBV7-9 and TRBJ2-3, is DTGVSQNPRHKITKRGQNVTFRCDPISEHNRLYWYRQTLGQGPEFLTYFQNEAQLEKSRLLSDRFSAERPKGSFSTLEIQRTEQGDSAMYLCASSGGDYHTDTQYFGPGTRLTVL.